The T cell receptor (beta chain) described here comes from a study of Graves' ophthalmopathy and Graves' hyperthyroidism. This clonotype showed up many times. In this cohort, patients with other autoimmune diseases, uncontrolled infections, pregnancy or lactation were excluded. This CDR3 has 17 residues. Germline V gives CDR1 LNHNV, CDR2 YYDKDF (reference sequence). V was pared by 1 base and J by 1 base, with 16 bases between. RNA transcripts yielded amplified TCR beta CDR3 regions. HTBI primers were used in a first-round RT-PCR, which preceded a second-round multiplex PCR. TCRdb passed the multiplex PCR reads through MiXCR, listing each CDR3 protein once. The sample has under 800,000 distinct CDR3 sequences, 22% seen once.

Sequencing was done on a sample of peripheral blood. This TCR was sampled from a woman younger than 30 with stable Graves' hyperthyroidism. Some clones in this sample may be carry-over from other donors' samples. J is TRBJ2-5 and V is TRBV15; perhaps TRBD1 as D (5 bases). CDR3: CATSRAWGATSQETQYF. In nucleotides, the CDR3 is TGTGCCACCAGCAGAGCCTGGGGCGCGACTTCCCAAGAGACCCAGTACTTC.